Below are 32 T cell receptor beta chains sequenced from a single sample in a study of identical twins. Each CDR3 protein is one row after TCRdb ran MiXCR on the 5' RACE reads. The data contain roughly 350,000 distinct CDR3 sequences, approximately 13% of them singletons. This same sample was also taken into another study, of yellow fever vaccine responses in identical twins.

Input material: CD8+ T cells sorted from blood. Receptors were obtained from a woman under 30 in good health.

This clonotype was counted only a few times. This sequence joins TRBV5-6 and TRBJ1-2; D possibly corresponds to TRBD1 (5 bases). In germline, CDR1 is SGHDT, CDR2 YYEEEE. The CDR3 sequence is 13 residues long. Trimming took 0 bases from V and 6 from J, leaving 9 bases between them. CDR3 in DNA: TGTGCCAGCAGCTTGGTTCCGGGGGATGGCTACACCTTC. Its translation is CASSLVPGDGYTF.

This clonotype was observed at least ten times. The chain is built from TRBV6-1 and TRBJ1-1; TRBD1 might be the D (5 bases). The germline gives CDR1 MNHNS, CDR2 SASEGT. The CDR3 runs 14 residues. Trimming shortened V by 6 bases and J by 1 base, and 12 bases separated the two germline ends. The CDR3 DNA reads TGTGCCAGCAGACCCGGACACGCGAACACTGAAGCTTTCTTT. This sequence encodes CASRPGHANTEAFF.

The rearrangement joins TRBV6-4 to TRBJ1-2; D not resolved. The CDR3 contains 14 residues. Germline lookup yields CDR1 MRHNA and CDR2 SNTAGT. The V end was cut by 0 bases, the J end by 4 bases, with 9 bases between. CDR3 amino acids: CASSDSEGGYGYTF. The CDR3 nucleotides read TGTGCCAGCAGTGACTCGGAGGGAGGCTATGGCTACACCTTC.

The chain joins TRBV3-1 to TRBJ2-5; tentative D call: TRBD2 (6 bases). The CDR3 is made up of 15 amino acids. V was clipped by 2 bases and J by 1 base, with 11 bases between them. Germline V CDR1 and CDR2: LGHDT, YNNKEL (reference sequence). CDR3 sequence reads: CASSQPAGPQETQYF. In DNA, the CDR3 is TGTGCCAGCAGCCAACCGGCGGGGCCCCAAGAGACCCAGTACTTC.

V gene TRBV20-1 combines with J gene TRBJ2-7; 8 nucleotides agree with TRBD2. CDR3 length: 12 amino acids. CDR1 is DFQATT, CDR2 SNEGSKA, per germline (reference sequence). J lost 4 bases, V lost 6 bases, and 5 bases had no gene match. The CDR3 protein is CSAGGGPYEQYF. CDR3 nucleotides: TGCAGTGCCGGGGGGGGCCCGTACGAGCAGTACTTC.

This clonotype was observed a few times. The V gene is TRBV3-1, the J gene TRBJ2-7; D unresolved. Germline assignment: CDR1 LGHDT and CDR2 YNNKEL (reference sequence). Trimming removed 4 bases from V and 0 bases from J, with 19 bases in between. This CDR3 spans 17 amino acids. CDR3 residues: CASSPRLGYPTSYEQYF. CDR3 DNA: TGTGCCAGCAGCCCTCGTTTGGGGTACCCAACCTCCTACGAGCAGTACTTC.

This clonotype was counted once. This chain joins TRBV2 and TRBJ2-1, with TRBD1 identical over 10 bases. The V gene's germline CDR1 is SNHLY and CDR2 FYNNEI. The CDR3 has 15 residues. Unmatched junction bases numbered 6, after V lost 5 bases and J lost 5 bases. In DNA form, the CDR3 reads TGTGCCAGCAGTCGTCGACAGGGGGCTAACAATGAGCAGTTCTTC. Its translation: CASSRRQGANNEQFF. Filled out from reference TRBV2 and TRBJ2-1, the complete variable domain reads EPEVTQTPSHQVTQMGQEVILRCVPISNHLYFYWYRQILGQKVEFLVSFYNNEISEKSEIFDDQFSVERPDGSNFTLKIRSTKLEDSAMYFCASSRRQGANNEQFFGPGTRLTVL.

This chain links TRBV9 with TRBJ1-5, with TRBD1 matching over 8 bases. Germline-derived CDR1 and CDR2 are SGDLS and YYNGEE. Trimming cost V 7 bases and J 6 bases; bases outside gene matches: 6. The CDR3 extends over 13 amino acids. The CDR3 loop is CASGGQGTQPQHF. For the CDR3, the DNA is TGTGCCAGCGGCGGACAGGGTACTCAGCCCCAGCATTTT.

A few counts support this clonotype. The CDR3 DNA is TGCGCCAGCAGTGAAGGGACTCTCAATCAGCCCCAGCATTTT. Encoded protein: CASSEGTLNQPQHF. The chain combines TRBV10-2 with TRBJ1-5, with D possibly being TRBD1 (5 bases). Trimming took off 3 bases at V and 3 bases at J, with 9 bases between the two ends. The CDR3 covers 14 residues. Germline-derived CDR1 and CDR2 are WSHSY and SAAADI.

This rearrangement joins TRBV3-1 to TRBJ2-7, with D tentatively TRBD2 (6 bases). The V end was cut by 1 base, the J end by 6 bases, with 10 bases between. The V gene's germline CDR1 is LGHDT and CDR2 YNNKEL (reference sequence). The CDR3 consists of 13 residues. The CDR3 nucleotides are TGTGCCAGCAGCCAAGGGGTTAGCGGCGAGCAGTACTTC. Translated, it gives CASSQGVSGEQYF.

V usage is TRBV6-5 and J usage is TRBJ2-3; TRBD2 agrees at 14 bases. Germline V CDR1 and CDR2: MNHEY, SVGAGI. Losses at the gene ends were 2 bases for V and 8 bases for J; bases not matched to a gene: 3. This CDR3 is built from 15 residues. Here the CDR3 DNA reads TGTGCCAGCAGTTACCCCGGACTAGCGGGAGGTACGCAGTATTTT. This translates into CASSYPGLAGGTQYF.

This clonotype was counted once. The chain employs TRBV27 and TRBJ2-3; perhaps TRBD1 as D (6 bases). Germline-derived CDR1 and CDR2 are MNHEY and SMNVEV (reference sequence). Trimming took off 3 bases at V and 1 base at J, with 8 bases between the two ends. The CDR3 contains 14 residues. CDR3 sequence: CASSFGQRTDTQYF. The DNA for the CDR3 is TGTGCCAGCAGTTTCGGACAGCGCACAGATACGCAGTATTTT.

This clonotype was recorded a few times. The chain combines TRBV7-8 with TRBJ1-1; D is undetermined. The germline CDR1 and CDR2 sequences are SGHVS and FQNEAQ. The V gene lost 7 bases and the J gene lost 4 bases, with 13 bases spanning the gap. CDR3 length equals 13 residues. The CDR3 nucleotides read TGTGCCAGCACTTATGAGGGAGGCACTGAAGCTTTCTTT. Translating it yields CASTYEGGTEAFF.

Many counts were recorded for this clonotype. This CDR3 reads CASSHIGTGGTGELFF. The DNA of the CDR3 is TGCGCCAGCAGCCACATCGGGACAGGGGGCACCGGGGAGCTGTTTTTT. V usage is TRBV4-1 and J usage is TRBJ2-2, with TRBD1 matching 11 bases. Germline CDR1 and CDR2: MGHRA and YSYEKL. CDR3 length: 16 residues. Trimming took 3 bases from V and 4 from J; bases not matched to a gene: 4.

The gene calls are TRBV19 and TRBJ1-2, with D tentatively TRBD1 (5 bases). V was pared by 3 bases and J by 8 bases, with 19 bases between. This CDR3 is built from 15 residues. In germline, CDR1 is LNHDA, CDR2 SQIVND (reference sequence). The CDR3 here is CASSISTRDRRGYTF. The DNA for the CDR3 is TGTGCCAGTAGTATCTCGACCAGGGACCGGCGGGGCTACACCTTC.

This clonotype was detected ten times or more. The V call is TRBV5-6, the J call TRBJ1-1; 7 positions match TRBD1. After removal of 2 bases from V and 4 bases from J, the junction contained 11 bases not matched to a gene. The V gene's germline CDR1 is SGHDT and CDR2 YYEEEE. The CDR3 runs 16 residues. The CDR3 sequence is CASSFSTWDSGTEAFF. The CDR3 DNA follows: TGTGCCAGCAGCTTCTCGACCTGGGACAGCGGCACTGAAGCTTTCTTT.

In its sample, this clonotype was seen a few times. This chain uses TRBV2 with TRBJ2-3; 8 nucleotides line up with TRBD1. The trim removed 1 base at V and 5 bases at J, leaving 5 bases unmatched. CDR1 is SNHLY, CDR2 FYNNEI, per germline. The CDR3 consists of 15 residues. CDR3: CASSEGQGAGDTQYF. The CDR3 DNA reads TGTGCCAGCAGTGAAGGGCAGGGGGCTGGAGATACGCAGTATTTT.

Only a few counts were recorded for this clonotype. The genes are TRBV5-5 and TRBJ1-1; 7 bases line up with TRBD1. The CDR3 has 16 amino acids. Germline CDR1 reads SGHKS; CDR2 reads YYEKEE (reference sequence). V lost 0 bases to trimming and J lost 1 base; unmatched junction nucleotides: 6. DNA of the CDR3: TGTGCCAGCAGCTTGGTTCCGGGACAGAAGAACACTGAAGCTTTCTTT. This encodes CASSLVPGQKNTEAFF. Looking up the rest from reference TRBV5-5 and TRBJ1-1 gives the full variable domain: DAGVTQSPTHLIKTRGQQVTLRCSPISGHKSVSWYQQVLGQGPQFIFQYYEKEERGRGNFPDRFSARQFPNYSSELNVNALLLGDSALYLCASSLVPGQKNTEAFFGQGTRLTVV.

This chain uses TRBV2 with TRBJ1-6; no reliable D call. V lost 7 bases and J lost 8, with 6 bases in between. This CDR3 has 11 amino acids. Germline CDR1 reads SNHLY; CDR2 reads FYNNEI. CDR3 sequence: CASKTDSPLHF. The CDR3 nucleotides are TGTGCCAGCAAAACTGATTCACCCCTCCACTTT. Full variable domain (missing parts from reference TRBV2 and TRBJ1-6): EPEVTQTPSHQVTQMGQEVILRCVPISNHLYFYWYRQILGQKVEFLVSFYNNEISEKSEIFDDQFSVERPDGSNFTLKIRSTKLEDSAMYFCASKTDSPLHFGNGTRLTVT.

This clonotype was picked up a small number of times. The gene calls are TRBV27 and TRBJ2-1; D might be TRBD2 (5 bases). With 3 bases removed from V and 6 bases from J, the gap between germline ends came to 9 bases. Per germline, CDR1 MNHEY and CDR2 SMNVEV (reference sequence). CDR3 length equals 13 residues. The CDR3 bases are TGTGCCAGCAGTTTGAGGGCCACCAATGAGCAGTTCTTC. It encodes CASSLRATNEQFF.

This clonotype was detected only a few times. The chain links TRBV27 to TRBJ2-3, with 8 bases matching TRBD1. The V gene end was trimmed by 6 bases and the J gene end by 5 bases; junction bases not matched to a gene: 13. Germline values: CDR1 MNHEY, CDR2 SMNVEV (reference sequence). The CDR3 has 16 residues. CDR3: CASRSTGTGWGDTQYF. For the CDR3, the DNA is TGTGCCAGCAGAAGTACCGGGACAGGATGGGGAGATACGCAGTATTTT.

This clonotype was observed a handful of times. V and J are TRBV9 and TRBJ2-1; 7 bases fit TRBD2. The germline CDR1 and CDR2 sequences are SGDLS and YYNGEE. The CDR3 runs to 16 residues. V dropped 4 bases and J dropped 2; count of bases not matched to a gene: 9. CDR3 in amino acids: CASSPGGIGAYNEQFF. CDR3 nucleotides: TGTGCCAGCAGCCCCGGGGGGATCGGGGCCTACAATGAGCAGTTCTTC.

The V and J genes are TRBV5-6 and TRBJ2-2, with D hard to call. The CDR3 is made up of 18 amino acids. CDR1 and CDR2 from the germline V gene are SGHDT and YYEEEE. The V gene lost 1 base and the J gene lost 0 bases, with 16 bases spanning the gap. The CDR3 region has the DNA TGTGCCAGCAGCTTGTTGGTCGCCGAACCTTCGAACACCGGGGAGCTGTTTTTT. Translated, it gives CASSLLVAEPSNTGELFF.

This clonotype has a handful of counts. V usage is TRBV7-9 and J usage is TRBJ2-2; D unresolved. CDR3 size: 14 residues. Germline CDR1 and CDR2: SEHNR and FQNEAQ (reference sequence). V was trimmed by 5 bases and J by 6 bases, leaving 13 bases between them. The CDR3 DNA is TGTGCCAGCAGCCCCACTTGGTCCTCCGGGGAGCTGTTTTTT. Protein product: CASSPTWSSGELFF.

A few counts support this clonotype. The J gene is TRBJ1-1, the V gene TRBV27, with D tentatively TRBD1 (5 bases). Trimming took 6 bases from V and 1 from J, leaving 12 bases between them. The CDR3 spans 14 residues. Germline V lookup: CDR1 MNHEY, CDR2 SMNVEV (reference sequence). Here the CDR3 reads CASSLSGTNTEAFF. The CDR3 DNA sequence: TGTGCCAGCAGCCTGTCAGGGACGAACACTGAAGCTTTCTTT.

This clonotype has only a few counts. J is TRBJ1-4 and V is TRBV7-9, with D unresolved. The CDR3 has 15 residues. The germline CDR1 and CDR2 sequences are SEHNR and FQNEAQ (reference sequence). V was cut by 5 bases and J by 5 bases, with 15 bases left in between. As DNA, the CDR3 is TGTGCCAGCAGCCCCCAGGACGGTTCCAATGAAAAACTGTTTTTT. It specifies CASSPQDGSNEKLFF.

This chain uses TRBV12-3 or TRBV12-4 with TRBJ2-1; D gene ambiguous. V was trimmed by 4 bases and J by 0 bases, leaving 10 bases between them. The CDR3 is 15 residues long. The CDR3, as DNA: TGTGCCAGCAGTTCAGAGGATAGCTCCTACAATGAGCAGTTCTTC. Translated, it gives CASSSEDSSYNEQFF.

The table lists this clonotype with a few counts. The CDR3: CASSRVYYEQYF. In DNA form, the CDR3 reads TGTGCCAGCAGCCGGGTATACTACGAGCAGTACTTC. The chain has TRBV6-6 and TRBJ2-7; no clear D. The CDR3 covers 12 residues. Between the trimmed V and J ends, which lost 6 bases and 3 bases, there was a span of 9 bases. Per the germline V gene, CDR1 is MNHNY and CDR2 is SVGAGI (reference sequence).

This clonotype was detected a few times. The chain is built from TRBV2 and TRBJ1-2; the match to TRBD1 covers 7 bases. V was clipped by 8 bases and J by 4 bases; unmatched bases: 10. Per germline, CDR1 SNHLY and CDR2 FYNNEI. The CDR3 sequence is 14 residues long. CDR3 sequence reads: CASVAGTEAYGYTF. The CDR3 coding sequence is TGTGCCAGCGTAGCCGGGACAGAAGCCTATGGCTACACCTTC.

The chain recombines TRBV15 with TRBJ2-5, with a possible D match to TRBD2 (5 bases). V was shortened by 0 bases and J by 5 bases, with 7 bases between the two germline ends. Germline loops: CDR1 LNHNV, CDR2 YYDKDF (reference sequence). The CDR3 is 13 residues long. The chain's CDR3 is CATSRDVAETQYF. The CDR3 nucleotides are TGTGCCACCAGCAGAGATGTAGCGGAGACCCAGTACTTC.

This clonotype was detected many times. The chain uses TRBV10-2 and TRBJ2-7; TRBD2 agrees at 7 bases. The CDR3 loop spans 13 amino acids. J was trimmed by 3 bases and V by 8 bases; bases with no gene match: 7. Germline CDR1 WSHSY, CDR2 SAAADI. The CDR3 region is CASSDTGGYEQYF. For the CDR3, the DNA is TGCGCCAGCTCGGACACGGGGGGCTACGAGCAGTACTTC.

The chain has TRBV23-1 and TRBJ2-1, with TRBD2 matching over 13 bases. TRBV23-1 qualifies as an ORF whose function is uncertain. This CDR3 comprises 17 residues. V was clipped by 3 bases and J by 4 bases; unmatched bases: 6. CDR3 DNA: TGCGCCAGCAGTCACAATCCGGGACTAGCGGGATACAATGAGCAGTTCTTC. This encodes CASSHNPGLAGYNEQFF.